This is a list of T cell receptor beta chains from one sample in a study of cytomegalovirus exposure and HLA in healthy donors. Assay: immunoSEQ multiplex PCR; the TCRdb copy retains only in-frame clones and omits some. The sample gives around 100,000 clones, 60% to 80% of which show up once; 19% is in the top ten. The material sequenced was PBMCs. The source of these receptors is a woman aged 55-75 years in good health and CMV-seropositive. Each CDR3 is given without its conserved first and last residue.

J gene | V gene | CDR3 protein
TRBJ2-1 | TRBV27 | ASSPAPAVSYNEQF
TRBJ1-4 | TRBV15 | ATNRDSSNEKLF
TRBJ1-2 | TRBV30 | AWSWDKYGYT
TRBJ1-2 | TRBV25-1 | ASSEYFLGTGHDGYT
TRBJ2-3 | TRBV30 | AWSISGHTDTQY
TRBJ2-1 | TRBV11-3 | ASSWVQGGEQF
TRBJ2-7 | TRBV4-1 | ASSQEPGRGPVSYEQY
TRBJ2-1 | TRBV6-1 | ASTGGDTYNEQF
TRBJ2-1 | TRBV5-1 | ASSFGLFLAGDENEQF
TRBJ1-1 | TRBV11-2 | ASSSRRRPEAF
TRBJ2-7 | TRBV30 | AWSVGLAGYEQY
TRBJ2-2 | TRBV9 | ASSVGTSGRAPGELF
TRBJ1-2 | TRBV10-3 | AISESRIQGYT
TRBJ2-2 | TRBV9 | ASKTGQGLGELF
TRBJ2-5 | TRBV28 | ATLQGSGETQY
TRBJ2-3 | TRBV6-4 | ASSSGRHTDTQY
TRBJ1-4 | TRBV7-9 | ASRSTGTNEKLF
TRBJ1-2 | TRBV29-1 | SVEISTGGAYT
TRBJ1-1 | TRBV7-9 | ASSYGGFEAF
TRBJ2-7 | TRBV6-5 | ASSYGRIAGGYEQY
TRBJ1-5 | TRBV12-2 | ASRSSTGQNQPQH
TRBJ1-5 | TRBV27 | ASSLSGTLSNQPQH
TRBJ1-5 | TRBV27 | ASSLKGANQPQH
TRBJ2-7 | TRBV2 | ASPPIPRDRDTYEQY
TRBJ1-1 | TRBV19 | ASSKEGTGTLNTEAF
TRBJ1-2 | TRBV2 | ASLRDREVTNYGYT
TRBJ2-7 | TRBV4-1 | ASSRGSGEQY